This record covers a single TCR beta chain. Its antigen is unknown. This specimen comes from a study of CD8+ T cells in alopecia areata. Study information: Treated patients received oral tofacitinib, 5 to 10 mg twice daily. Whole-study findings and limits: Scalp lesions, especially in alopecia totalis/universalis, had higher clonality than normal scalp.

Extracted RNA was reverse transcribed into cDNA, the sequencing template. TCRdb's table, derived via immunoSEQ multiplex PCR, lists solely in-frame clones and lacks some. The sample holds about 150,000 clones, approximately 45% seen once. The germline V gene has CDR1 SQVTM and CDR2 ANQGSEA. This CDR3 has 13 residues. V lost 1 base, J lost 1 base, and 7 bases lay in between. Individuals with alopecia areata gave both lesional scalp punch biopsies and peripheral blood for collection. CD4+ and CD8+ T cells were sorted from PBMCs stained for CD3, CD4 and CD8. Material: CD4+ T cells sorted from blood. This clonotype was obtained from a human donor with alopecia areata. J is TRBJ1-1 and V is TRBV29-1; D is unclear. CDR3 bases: TGCAGCGTTGAAGTGCTCGAGAACACTGAAGCTTTCTTT. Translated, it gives CSVEVLENTEAFF.